Following are 7 T cell receptor beta chains from one sample sequenced in a study of T cell responses to AZD1222 COVID-19 vaccine. Only in-frame clones appear in the TCRdb table, and some are missing; sequencing was by immunoSEQ multiplex PCR. This sample has roughly 92,000 clones, with 90% found just once. The sequences come from peripheral blood, collected on day 0 of AZD1222 vaccination. Receptors were obtained from an adult in good health.

The CDR3 is CATQLGAGNEQFF. CDR3 DNA: TGTGCCACCCAGTTAGGGGCCGGCAATGAGCAGTTCTTC. V and J are TRBV6-5 and TRBJ2-1; weak D call: TRBD1 (5 bases). Germline V gene sequence: CDR1 MNHEY, CDR2 SVGAGI. There are 13 residues in the CDR3. The germline V and J ends were trimmed by 10 bases and 6 bases, with 16 bases remaining between them.

V gene TRBV4-3 combines with J gene TRBJ1-1; 7 bases align to TRBD1. Germline loops: CDR1 LGHNA, CDR2 YSLEER. V was clipped by 0 bases and J by 10 bases; unmatched bases: 11. CDR3 length equals 15 residues. The CDR3 loop is CASSQDSGQARGAFF. Here the CDR3 DNA reads TGCGCCAGCAGCCAAGATAGTGGACAGGCCAGGGGAGCTTTCTTT.

The rearrangement links TRBV5-1 to TRBJ2-3; 8 nucleotides line up with TRBD2. V dropped 0 bases and J dropped 1; count of bases not matched to a gene: 4. The V gene's germline CDR1 is SGHRS and CDR2 YFSETQ. The CDR3 is made up of 16 amino acids. CDR3 in DNA: TGCGCCAGCAGCTTGGGTATTAGCGGGGGCACAGATACGCAGTATTTT. Residues: CASSLGISGGTDTQYF.

CDR3 loop: CASSVAGSGLGNYGYTF. The CDR3 nucleotides are TGTGCCAGCAGCGTAGCTGGTTCGGGGCTGGGGAACTATGGCTACACCTTC. The chain uses TRBV9 and TRBJ1-2; TRBD1 might be the D (5 bases). CDR3 size: 17 residues. The V and J ends lost 0 bases and 2 bases respectively, with 17 bases between them. Germline V gene data show CDR1 as SGDLS and CDR2 as YYNGEE.

This clone was observed a single time. The chain recombines TRBV9 with TRBJ2-1, with 7 nucleotides matching TRBD1. Per germline, CDR1 SGDLS and CDR2 YYNGEE. The V segment lost 3 bases and the J segment 4 bases; nucleotides outside the gene matches: 13. The CDR3 consists of 17 residues. The DNA of the CDR3 is TGTGCCAGCAGCGCGACAGGGAGTCCCCTTGCTTACAATGAGCAGTTCTTC. Residues: CASSATGSPLAYNEQFF.

The chain joins TRBV7-2 to TRBJ1-2; D uncertain. The germline V and J ends were trimmed by 8 bases and 2 bases, with 15 bases remaining between them. The CDR3 extends over 14 amino acids. The V gene's germline CDR1 is SGHTA and CDR2 FQGNSA. The CDR3 spells CASVNQATNYGYTF. CDR3 nucleotide sequence: TGTGCCAGCGTCAATCAGGCTACCAACTATGGCTACACCTTC.

This CDR3 is CASRADADWGGYTF. The CDR3 bases are TGTGCCAGCAGAGCGGACGCGGATTGGGGTGGCTACACCTTC. The chain combines TRBV7-9 with TRBJ1-2; no clear D. V lost 6 bases to trimming and J lost 7 bases, with 18 bases between them. The CDR3 spans 14 residues. Looked up from germline, CDR1 is SEHNR and CDR2 is FQNEAQ (reference sequence). Based on the CDR3 plus reference TRBV7-9 and TRBJ1-2, the full variable domain is DTGVSQNPRHKITKRGQNVTFRCDPISEHNRLYWYRQTLGQGPEFLTYFQNEAQLEKSRLLSDRFSAERPKGSFSTLEIQRTEQGDSAMYLCASRADADWGGYTFGSGTRLTVV.